The 8 T cell receptor beta chains below all came from one sample that was sequenced in a study of shared clonotypes between healthy human individuals. Naive CD8 cells lacked CD45RO, underwent positive selection for CCR7 and left out terminally differentiated effector memory CD45RA+ cells. Method: immunoSEQ multiplex PCR; TCRdb's copy keeps in-frame clones and lacks some. The table shows about 700,000 clones, with about 90% occurring only once. Sequencing was performed on naive CD8+ T cells sorted from blood. All receptors derive from a man aged 25-40 years in good health.

Only one count was recorded for this clone. The gene calls are TRBV5-6 and TRBJ1-1; D remains unclear. The length of the CDR3 is 13 residues. CDR1 is SGHDT, CDR2 YYEEEE, per germline. The germline V and J ends were trimmed by 5 bases and 3 bases, with 11 bases remaining between them. CDR3 in amino acids: CASRDVRDTEAFF. The CDR3 region has the DNA TGTGCCAGCAGGGACGTTAGGGACACTGAAGCTTTCTTT.

The J gene is TRBJ2-7, the V gene TRBV28; weak D call: TRBD1 (6 bases). V lost 6 bases and J 5 bases, leaving 14 bases between the germline ends. The V gene's germline CDR1 is MDHEN and CDR2 SYDVKM. This CDR3 has 13 amino acids. CDR3 bases: TGTGCCAGCAGCCCCTCCAGGGGTCACGAGCAGTACTTC. This encodes CASSPSRGHEQYF.

CDR3 loop: CASTTGGGSYEQYF. Written as DNA, the CDR3 is TGCGCCAGCACCACAGGGGGCGGGAGCTACGAGCAGTACTTC. The chain has TRBV5-1 and TRBJ2-7; 9 bases are shared with TRBD1. The junction had 7 bases not matched to a gene; V was cut back by 6 bases and J by 3 bases. This CDR3 is 14 amino acids long. CDR1 and CDR2 (germline): SGHRS, YFSETQ.

The chain's CDR3 is CASSIDRDRENEKLFF. In nucleotides, the CDR3 is TGTGCCAGTAGTATAGACCGCGACAGGGAAAATGAAAAACTGTTTTTT. V is TRBV19 and J is TRBJ1-4; 7 bases agree with TRBD1. This CDR3 has 16 amino acids. Trimming at V came to 0 bases and at J to 5 bases, leaving 6 bases not matched to a gene. Germline CDR1 and CDR2: LNHDA and SQIVND (reference sequence).

In this sample, this clone turned up once. This chain uses TRBV7-9 with TRBJ1-3; no reliable D call. This CDR3 spans 16 amino acids. Germline values: CDR1 SEHNR, CDR2 FQNEAQ (reference sequence). Trimming took 6 bases from V and 3 from J, leaving 18 bases between them. The CDR3, as DNA: TGTGCCAGCAGAGCCGTCCGGGGAGGGCTTGGAAACACCATATATTTT. Its translation is CASRAVRGGLGNTIYF.

The chain joins TRBV5-4 to TRBJ2-7; the match to TRBD2 covers 11 bases. Germline V lookup: CDR1 SGHNT, CDR2 YYREEE (reference sequence). The CDR3 loop spans 17 amino acids. V shed 4 bases and J 4 bases; nucleotides not matched to a gene: 13. The CDR3 loop reads CASSMGLAGGPLYEQYF. The CDR3 DNA is TGTGCCAGCAGCATGGGGCTAGCGGGAGGCCCTTTATACGAGCAGTACTTC.

The chain couples TRBV6-5 to TRBJ2-3; D perhaps matches TRBD1 (6 bases). The CDR3 totals 14 residues. The ends were cut back, 4 bases at V and 6 bases at J, with 14 bases in the middle. In germline, CDR1 is MNHEY, CDR2 SVGAGI. The CDR3 here is CASSLTGYADTQYF. For the CDR3, the DNA is TGTGCCAGCAGTTTGACAGGCTATGCGGATACGCAGTATTTT.

The chain employs TRBV19 and TRBJ2-6; no clear D gene. Trimming took 5 bases from V and 5 from J, leaving 7 bases between them. The CDR3 spans 13 residues. Per the germline V gene, CDR1 is LNHDA and CDR2 is SQIVND (reference sequence). The CDR3 sequence is CASSLLRANVLTF. The CDR3 DNA is TGTGCCAGTAGTCTCCTGAGGGCCAACGTCCTGACTTTC.